The 16 T cell receptor beta chains presented below share a single source sample, sequenced in a study of blood T cells in healthy people across ages. With a J-beta primer mix and a sample-barcoded 5' primer, a second PCR ran roughly 6 to 11 cycles. A single record per CDR3 protein comes from TCRdb applying MiXCR to the 5' RACE reads. The profile shows 1.5 million to 2 million distinct CDR3 sequences, roughly 28% of them singletons. The sequenced material came from blood. The receptors were gathered from a woman between 25 and 40 years old in good health.

This clonotype has only a few counts. The V and J genes are TRBV7-2 and TRBJ2-5; 8 nucleotides align to TRBD2. The assigned J gene may be wrong: the sequence end matches TRBJ2-7 better. The germline CDR1 and CDR2 sequences are SGHTA and FQGNSA. This CDR3 contains 15 residues. The CDR3 sequence: CASSPSGSFSYEQYF. CDR3 sequence (DNA): TGTGCCAGCAGTCCTAGCGGGTCGTTCTCCTACGAGCAGTACTTC.

This clonotype was recorded many times. Its ends do not fully match the called genes, so a read error is possible. The rearrangement uses TRBV5-1 and TRBJ2-7; 11 bases match TRBD2. The CDR3 is 16 residues long. The germline V gene has CDR1 SGHRS and CDR2 YFSETQ. In nucleotides, the CDR3 is TGTGCCAGCAGCTTAGAGGGGACTAGCGGCTCCTACGAGCAGTACTTC. Translated, it gives CASSLEGTSGSYEQYF.

The rearrangement links TRBV29-1 to TRBJ1-1; 8 bases match TRBD1. The CDR3 extends over 13 amino acids. V lost 5 bases and J lost 4; bases outside the gene matches: 6. Per the germline V gene, CDR1 is SQVTM and CDR2 is ANQGSEA. The CDR3: CSVKGQVGTEAFF. In DNA, the CDR3 is TGCAGCGTTAAGGGACAGGTAGGCACTGAAGCTTTCTTT.

The CDR3 spells CSARSTLAGGTQFF. The DNA for the CDR3 is TGCAGTGCTAGATCCACCCTAGCGGGAGGGACCCAGTTCTTC. The chain links TRBV20-1 to TRBJ2-1, with 12 bases lining up with TRBD2. The V gene end was trimmed by 2 bases and the J gene end by 13 bases; junction bases not matched to a gene: 9. CDR1 DFQATT and CDR2 SNEGSKA come from the germline V gene (reference sequence). This CDR3 is 14 amino acids long.

This clonotype turned up a few times. This chain links TRBV18 with TRBJ1-2; 7 bases fit TRBD1. The CDR3 covers 15 residues. The J segment lost 0 bases and the V segment lost 4 bases, leaving 5 bases of the junction unmatched. The V gene's germline CDR1 is KGHSH and CDR2 LQKENI. As DNA, the CDR3 is TGTGCCAGCTCACTTGACAGGGCCGCTAACTATGGCTACACCTTC. Translation gives CASSLDRAANYGYTF.

This clonotype was seen only a few times. This rearrangement joins TRBV2 to TRBJ2-1; 14 bases map to TRBD2. With 0 bases clipped from V and 13 bases from J, the junction kept 5 bases outside the gene matches. This CDR3 comprises 15 residues. CDR1 is SNHLY, CDR2 FYNNEI, per germline. CDR3 DNA: TGTGCCAGCAGTGAAGCTAGGACTAGCGGGAGGACCCAGTTCTTC. This encodes CASSEARTSGRTQFF.

Regarding this clonotype: A much larger clone lies a single base off, so this may be a read error. The V and J genes are TRBV5-1 and TRBJ2-5; perhaps TRBD1 as D (5 bases). The DNA end is more similar to TRBJ2-7, so the J call may be wrong. The CDR3 is 14 residues long. In germline, CDR1 is SGHRS, CDR2 YFSETQ. The CDR3 bases are TGCGCCGGCAGCTCTGTCCGGACAAGCAACGAGCAGTACTTC. Its protein is CAGSSVRTSNEQYF.

To note about this clonotype: One end of the junction varies from germline; a read error may be responsible. J is TRBJ2-2 and V is TRBV7-7, with D uncertain. The CDR3 has 14 amino acids. The germline CDR1 and CDR2 sequences are SSHAT and FNYEAQ (reference sequence). The CDR3 DNA reads as TGTGCTAGCAGCTTAGCCGTGAAACCCGGGGAGCTGTTTTTT. Protein: CASSLAVKPGELFF.

The chain recombines TRBV28 with TRBJ2-5, with TRBD2 as a possible D gene (6 bases). The CDR3 contains 15 residues. Per germline, CDR1 MDHEN and CDR2 SYDVKM. V dropped 6 bases and J dropped 0 bases, with 14 bases sitting between them. The CDR3 here is CASRASGGDQETQYF. The DNA for the CDR3 is TGTGCCAGCAGGGCATCCGGAGGGGACCAAGAGACCCAGTACTTC. Combining the CDR3 with reference TRBV28 and TRBJ2-5 gives the whole variable domain DVKVTQSSRYLVKRTGEKVFLECVQDMDHENMFWYRQDPGLGLRLIYFSYDVKMKEKGDIPEGYSVSREKKERFSLILESASTNQTSMYLCASRASGGDQETQYFGPGTRLLVL.

This chain joins TRBV5-1 and TRBJ1-2; maybe TRBD1 (5 bases). CDR3 length: 12 residues. Germline V gives CDR1 SGHRS, CDR2 YFSETQ. The V end was cut by 6 bases, the J end by 6 bases, with 12 bases between. The CDR3 DNA reads as TGCGCCAGCACGGGCCAGGGTCATGGCTACACCTTC. This translates into CASTGQGHGYTF.

The chain carries TRBV20-1 and TRBJ1-1; 8 nucleotides line up with TRBD1. Germline values: CDR1 DFQATT, CDR2 SNEGSKA (reference sequence). V shed 4 bases, J shed 6 bases, and the junction held 7 bases outside the gene matches. The CDR3 is made up of 13 amino acids. The CDR3 region is CSATPGGSAEAFF. As DNA, the CDR3 is TGCAGTGCTACCCCAGGGGGCTCGGCTGAAGCTTTCTTT.

The chain couples TRBV5-1 to TRBJ2-1, with 8 bases identical to TRBD1. This CDR3 contains 16 residues. Looked up from germline, CDR1 is SGHRS and CDR2 is YFSETQ. Losses at the gene ends were 5 bases for V and 9 bases for J; bases not matched to a gene: 16. The CDR3 DNA follows: TGCGCCAGCAGAGTAACCACAGGGGGAAGTAGTGGTGAGCAGTTCTTC. This sequence encodes CASRVTTGGSSGEQFF.

The chain couples TRBV6-2 or TRBV6-3 to TRBJ2-2, with a possible D match to TRBD2 (5 bases). The V and J ends lost 3 bases and 5 bases respectively, with 10 bases between them. This CDR3 comprises 14 residues. Per the germline V gene, CDR1 is MNHEY and CDR2 is SVGEGT. CDR3 sequence (DNA): TGTGCCAGCAGTTATGGACTCGGGACCGGGGAGCTGTTTTTT. Encoded protein: CASSYGLGTGELFF.

This chain links TRBV6-5 with TRBJ2-1, with TRBD2 matching 9 bases. The CDR3 covers 15 residues. Germline trimming cut 2 bases from V and 7 bases from J; bases unmatched to any gene: 6. Germline-derived CDR1 and CDR2 are MNHEY and SVGAGI. The CDR3 DNA follows: TGTGCCAGCAGTTACCCCGCGGGGGGGAGGAATGAGCAGTTCTTC. It specifies CASSYPAGGRNEQFF.

This sequence joins TRBV10-3 and TRBJ2-3; D may be TRBD1 (6 bases). Germline-derived CDR1 and CDR2 are ENHRY and SYGVKD. The V gene lost 3 bases and the J gene lost 2 bases, with 9 bases spanning the gap. This CDR3 is built from 14 residues. The chain's CDR3 is CAISDRGPTDTQYF. CDR3 DNA: TGTGCCATCAGTGACAGGGGCCCCACAGATACGCAGTATTTT.

In its sample, this clonotype was seen many times. V is TRBV20-1 and J is TRBJ2-1; 7 bases line up with TRBD1. The CDR3 is 17 amino acids. Germline V gives CDR1 DFQATT, CDR2 SNEGSKA (reference sequence). J gave up 2 bases and V 0 bases, and 10 bases lay outside the gene matches. The CDR3 is CSARDEHGTETYNEQFF. The CDR3, as DNA: TGCAGTGCTAGAGACGAACACGGGACAGAGACCTACAATGAGCAGTTCTTC.